This TCR beta chain was captured in a study of T cell changes during pregnancy in multiple sclerosis. The CDR3 spans 17 residues. In germline, CDR1 is SGDLS, CDR2 YYNGEE. The junction had 7 bases not matched to a gene; V was cut back by 0 bases and J by 4 bases. This table comes from immunoSEQ multiplex PCR, and its TCRdb copy is limited to in-frame clones, with some not included. The table has under 95,000 clones, approximately 92% seen once. This TCR was sampled from a female donor with multiple sclerosis, enrolled in a pregnancy study. The rearrangement uses TRBV9 and TRBJ2-2; 9 nucleotides match TRBD1. This material consisted of peripheral blood, taken after pregnancy. The CDR3: CASSVGGGTGSTGELFF. DNA for the CDR3: TGTGCCAGCAGCGTAGGCGGTGGGACAGGGTCCACCGGGGAGCTGTTTTTT.